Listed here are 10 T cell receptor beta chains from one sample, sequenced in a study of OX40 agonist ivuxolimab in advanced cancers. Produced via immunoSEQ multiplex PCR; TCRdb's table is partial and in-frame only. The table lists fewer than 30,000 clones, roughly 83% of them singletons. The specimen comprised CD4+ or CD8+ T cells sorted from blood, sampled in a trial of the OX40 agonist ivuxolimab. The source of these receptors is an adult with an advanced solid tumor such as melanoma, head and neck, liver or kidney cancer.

The CDR3 DNA sequence: TGTGCCAGCAGTTTAACTGACGGGGCAAGGGAAAAACTGTTTTTT. Protein product: CASSLTDGAREKLFF. The rearrangement uses TRBV27 and TRBJ1-4; possibly TRBD1 for D (5 bases). V lost 2 bases, J lost 8 bases, and 15 bases lay in between. The CDR3 totals 15 residues. The germline gives CDR1 MNHEY, CDR2 SMNVEV (reference sequence).

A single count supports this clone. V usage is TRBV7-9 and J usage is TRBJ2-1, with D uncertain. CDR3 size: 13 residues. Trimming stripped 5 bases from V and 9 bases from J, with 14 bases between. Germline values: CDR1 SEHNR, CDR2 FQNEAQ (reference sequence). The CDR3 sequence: CASSPSLRPEQFF. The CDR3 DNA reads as TGTGCCAGCAGCCCTAGTCTGAGGCCTGAGCAGTTCTTC.

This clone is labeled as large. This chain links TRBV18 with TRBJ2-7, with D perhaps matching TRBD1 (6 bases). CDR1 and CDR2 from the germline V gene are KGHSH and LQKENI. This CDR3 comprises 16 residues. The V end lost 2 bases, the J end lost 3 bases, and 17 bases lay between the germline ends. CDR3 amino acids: CASSPRPDRPFYEQYF. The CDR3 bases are TGTGCCAGCTCACCAAGACCGGACAGACCATTCTACGAGCAGTACTTC.

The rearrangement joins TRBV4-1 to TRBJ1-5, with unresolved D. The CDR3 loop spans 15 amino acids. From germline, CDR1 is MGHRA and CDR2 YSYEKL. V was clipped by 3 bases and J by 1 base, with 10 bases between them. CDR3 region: CASSQESGSNQPQHF. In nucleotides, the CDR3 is TGCGCCAGCAGCCAGGAGTCGGGGAGCAATCAGCCCCAGCATTTT.

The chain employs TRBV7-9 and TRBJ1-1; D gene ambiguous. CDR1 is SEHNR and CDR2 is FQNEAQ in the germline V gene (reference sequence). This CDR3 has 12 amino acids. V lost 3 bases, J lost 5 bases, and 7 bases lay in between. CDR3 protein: CASSFQATEAFF. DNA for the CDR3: TGTGCCAGCAGCTTCCAGGCGACTGAAGCTTTCTTT.

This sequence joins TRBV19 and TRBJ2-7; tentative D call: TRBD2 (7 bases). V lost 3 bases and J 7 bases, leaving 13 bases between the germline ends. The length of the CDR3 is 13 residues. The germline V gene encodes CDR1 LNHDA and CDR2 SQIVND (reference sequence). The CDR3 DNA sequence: TGTGCCAGTAGTATCTCGGGGGGCGGTGAGCAGTACTTC. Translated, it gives CASSISGGGEQYF.

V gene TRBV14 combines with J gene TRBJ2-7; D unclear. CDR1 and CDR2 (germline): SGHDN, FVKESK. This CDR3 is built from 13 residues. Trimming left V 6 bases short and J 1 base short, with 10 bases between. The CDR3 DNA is TGTGCCAGCAGTCAATGGGATTCCTACGAGCAGTACTTC. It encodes CASSQWDSYEQYF.

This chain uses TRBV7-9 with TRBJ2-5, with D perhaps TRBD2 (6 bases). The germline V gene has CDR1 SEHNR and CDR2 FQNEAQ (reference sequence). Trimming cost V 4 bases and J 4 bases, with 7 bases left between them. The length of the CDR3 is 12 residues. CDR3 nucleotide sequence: TGTGCCAGCAGCTGGGGAGGAGAGACCCAGTACTTC. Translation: CASSWGGETQYF.

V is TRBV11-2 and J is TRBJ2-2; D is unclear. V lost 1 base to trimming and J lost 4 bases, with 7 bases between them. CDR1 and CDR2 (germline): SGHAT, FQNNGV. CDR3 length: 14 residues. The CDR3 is CASSLARTTGELFF. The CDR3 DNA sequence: TGTGCCAGCAGCTTAGCACGGACCACCGGGGAGCTGTTTTTT. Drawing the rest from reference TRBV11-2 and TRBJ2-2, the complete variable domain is EAGVAQSPRYKIIEKRQSVAFWCNPISGHATLYWYQQILGQGPKLLIQFQNNGVVDDSQLPKDRFSAERLKGVDSTLKIQPAKLEDSAVYLCASSLARTTGELFFGEGSRLTVL.

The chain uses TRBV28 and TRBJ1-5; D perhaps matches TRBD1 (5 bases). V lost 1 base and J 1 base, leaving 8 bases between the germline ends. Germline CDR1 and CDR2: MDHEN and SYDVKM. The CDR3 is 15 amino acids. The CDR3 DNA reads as TGTGCCAGCAGTTTATACGCAGGGAGCAATCAGCCCCAGCATTTT. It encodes CASSLYAGSNQPQHF.